This T cell receptor (beta chain) was captured by sequencing in a study of T cell clusters in autoimmune cytopenias. Whole-study context: Healthy control donors averaged roughly 50 years of age, with a median of approximately 63 years.

TRB amplification used 250 ng of peripheral blood genomic DNA. TRB rearrangements were amplified by touch-down multiplex PCR with mixed TRB-A/B primers. TCRdb reanalyzed the multiplex PCR reads and collapses them to one entry per CDR3 protein, without DNA. Seen in this sample are about 6,100 distinct CDR3 sequences; the ten most common clones hold approximately 7.5%. Germline CDR1 reads SGHNT; CDR2 reads YYREEE (reference sequence). The length of the CDR3 is 13 residues. This clonotype counts as medium-sized by frequency. This sample was also put to use in a study of T cell repertoires in aging, cancer and after chemotherapy.

V is TRBV5-4 and J is TRBJ1-2. This sequence originates from a human donor in good health. The sequenced sample consisted of peripheral blood. CDR3: CASSLEGSYGYTF.